The 30 T cell receptor beta chains given below trace back to one sample, sequenced in a study of Tregs in tolerant kidney transplant recipients. Sequenced by immunoSEQ multiplex PCR; TCRdb stores in-frame clones only, minus some. The sample table includes tens of thousands of clones. Recipients received nonmyeloablative bone marrow transplants from related graft donors, with transient mixed chimerism. This sample comprised CD4+ T cells from blood (PBMCs), obtained 24 months after the transplant. These receptors all come from a human patient who received a combined kidney and bone marrow transplant. Some T cells may be transferred from the graft donor.

As for this clone: The read gets to within 3 residues of the CDR3 end, and the germline J gene fills in the rest. The chain employs TRBV10-3 and TRBJ2-1; 9 nucleotides agree with TRBD2. J lost 7 bases, V lost 6 bases, and 10 bases had no gene match. Per germline, CDR1 ENHRY and CDR2 SYGVKD. The CDR3 is 15 residues long. The CDR3 DNA, read in part, is TGTGCCATCAGCATAGCGGGAGATAGGATTAATGAG. It yields the protein CAISIAGDRINE. The full CDR3 protein is CAISIAGDRINEQFF.

Worth noting for this clone: The read ends 3 residues early relative to the CDR3; the germline J gene fills the gap. This chain joins TRBV6-4 and TRBJ2-5; D is unresolved. The germline CDR1 and CDR2 sequences are MRHNA and SNTAGT. The CDR3 extends over 14 amino acids. Trimming removed 0 bases from V and 3 bases from J, with 8 bases in between. The sequenced part of the CDR3 DNA is TGTGCCAGCAGTGACTCGAGAGCTAAAGAGACC. This gives the protein CASSDSRAKET. The CDR3, in full, reads CASSDSRAKETQYF.

A note on this clone: The CDR3 end falls 3 residues outside the read, so it is completed with the germline J gene. This sequence joins TRBV5-5 and TRBJ1-4; D unclear. The CDR3 runs to 14 residues. Trimming removed 4 bases at V and 0 bases at J, with 7 bases between. Germline CDR1 and CDR2: SGHKS and YYEKEE (reference sequence). The CDR3 reads CASSLGATNEKLFF. The part of the CDR3 DNA that was read is TGTGCCAGCAGCCTAGGAGCAACTAATGAAAAA.

A remark on this clone: Sequencing ends 3 residues short of the CDR3 end; the germline J gene provides the rest. The gene calls are TRBV29-1 and TRBJ1-2; 7 nucleotides align to TRBD1. Trimming took 7 bases from V and 1 from J; bases not matched to a gene: 9. The CDR3 loop spans 14 amino acids. Germline V gene sequence: CDR1 SQVTM, CDR2 ANQGSEA. The CDR3 reads CSAWLAGGNYGYTF. The sequenced part of the CDR3 DNA is TGCAGCGCCTGGTTGGCAGGGGGTAACTATGGC.

Details on this clone: The read finishes 3 residues shy of the CDR3 end, and the germline J gene is used to complete it. V gene TRBV2 combines with J gene TRBJ1-5, with 9 bases that match TRBD1. This CDR3 is 14 amino acids long. Germline V lookup: CDR1 SNHLY, CDR2 FYNNEI. V was pared by 4 bases and J by 4 bases, with 2 bases of the junction left unmatched. Incomplete CDR3 DNA: TGTGCCAGCAGTGCGACAGGGGGAAATCAGCCC. Protein product: CASSATGGNQP. The CDR3 in full is CASSATGGNQPQHF.

Details on this clone: The CDR3 is cut off 3 residues early in the read; its end comes from the germline J gene. The chain joins TRBV20-1 to TRBJ1-2; 7 bases map to TRBD1. The CDR3 is 16 amino acids. Trimming removed 0 bases from V and 6 bases from J; junction bases left unmatched: 13. Germline CDR1 is DFQATT and CDR2 is SNEGSKA (reference sequence). The part of the CDR3 DNA that was read is TGCAGTGCTAGAGATAAGGCCAGGGGGAAAGCAGATGGC. Encoded protein: CSARDKARGKADG. In full, the CDR3 is CSARDKARGKADGYTF.

On this clone itself: The CDR3 extends 3 residues past the end of the read, so its final part is completed from the germline J gene. The V and J genes are TRBV2 and TRBJ1-4; TRBD1 agrees at 7 bases. The CDR3 covers 14 residues. V gave up 6 bases and J gave up 3 bases; unmatched junction bases: 4. CDR1 and CDR2 (germline): SNHLY, FYNNEI. Partial CDR3 DNA: TGTGCCAGCAGGACAGGGACCGCTAATGAAAAA. Encoded protein: CASRTGTANEK. The full CDR3 protein is CASRTGTANEKLFF.

Points on this clone: The CDR3 end is not reached by the read, which stops 3 residues before it; the germline J gene fills it in. The rearrangement uses TRBV29-1 and TRBJ2-7; D gene ambiguous. V was trimmed by 7 bases and J by 2 bases, leaving 9 bases between them. The length of the CDR3 is 11 residues. Germline-derived CDR1 and CDR2 are SQVTM and ANQGSEA. CDR3 DNA (partial): TGCAGCGCTAGACTTACCTACGAG. It yields the protein CSARLTYE. The whole CDR3 sequence reads CSARLTYEQYF.

The DNA read from the CDR3 is TGTGCCTGGAGTGCGGACAGCTTAAATCAGCCC. The encoded protein is CAWSADSLNQP. In full, the CDR3 reads CAWSADSLNQPQHF. The V gene is TRBV30, the J gene TRBJ1-5, with D maybe TRBD1 (6 bases). The CDR3 extends 3 residues past the end of the read, so its final part is completed from the germline J gene. V lost 1 base and J 4 bases, leaving 11 bases between the germline ends. This CDR3 has 14 residues. Germline V gene sequence: CDR1 GTSNPN, CDR2 SVGIG (reference sequence).

CDR3 DNA, as far as it was read: TGTGCCAGTAGTAACCTTCCGGGACAGGGAACATATGGC. It yields the protein CASSNLPGQGTYG. The entire CDR3 reads CASSNLPGQGTYGYTF. The chain couples TRBV19 to TRBJ1-2, with 9 nucleotides matching TRBD1. The read ends 3 residues shy of where the CDR3 ends; the end is completed using the germline J gene. Germline loops: CDR1 LNHDA, CDR2 SQIVND (reference sequence). J gave up 5 bases and V 4 bases, and 11 bases lay outside the gene matches. The CDR3 is 16 amino acids.

Regarding this clone: The read halts 3 residues ahead of the CDR3 end, with the missing end drawn from the germline J gene. The chain employs TRBV29-1 and TRBJ2-7; TRBD1 matches 8 bases. V shed 4 bases and J 6 bases; nucleotides not matched to a gene: 5. The V gene's germline CDR1 is SQVTM and CDR2 ANQGSEA. The CDR3 consists of 12 residues. CDR3 amino acids: CSVGRTGSEQYF. CDR3 bases read: TGCAGCGTTGGAAGGACAGGGAGCGAG.

Regarding this clone: The observed sequence ends 3 residues before the CDR3 terminus, with the missing tail filled in from the germline J gene. V gene TRBV5-1 combines with J gene TRBJ2-7; 8 bases match TRBD1. Germline CDR1 reads SGHRS; CDR2 reads YFSETQ. The CDR3 extends over 14 amino acids. Germline trimming cut 7 bases from V and 5 bases from J; bases unmatched to any gene: 11. The CDR3 sequence: CASHRDRGGDEQYF. The sequenced part of the CDR3 DNA is TGCGCCAGCCACCGCGACAGGGGAGGAGACGAG.

Notes on this clone: Sequencing ends 3 residues short of the CDR3 end; the germline J gene provides the rest. The rearrangement joins TRBV5-1 to TRBJ1-2, with 12 bases identical to TRBD1. Germline V gene sequence: CDR1 SGHRS, CDR2 YFSETQ. The CDR3 has 16 amino acids. The V gene end was trimmed by 5 bases and the J gene end by 1 base; junction bases not matched to a gene: 6. The CDR3 reads CASSSGDRGRNYGYTF. The DNA read from the CDR3 is TGCGCCAGCAGTTCGGGGGACAGGGGGCGTAACTATGGC.

With regard to this clone: Read coverage stops 3 residues before the CDR3 terminus; the germline J gene supplies the remainder. V is TRBV7-6 and J is TRBJ2-7, with TRBD2 matching over 13 bases. Germline V gives CDR1 SGHVS, CDR2 FNYEAQ. Trimming removed 3 bases from V and 2 bases from J; junction bases left unmatched: 7. CDR3 length: 17 amino acids. CDR3 DNA (partial): TGTGCCAGCAGCTTCCCCCGGGGACTAGCGGGACCCTACGAG. This sequence encodes CASSFPRGLAGPYE. The entire CDR3 protein is CASSFPRGLAGPYEQYF.

Of note for this clone: The read comes to an end 3 residues before the CDR3 does, leaving the germline J gene to fill in the end. V gene TRBV19 combines with J gene TRBJ2-4; perhaps TRBD1 as D (5 bases). Germline assignment: CDR1 LNHDA and CDR2 SQIVND (reference sequence). The CDR3 is 14 residues long. V shed 3 bases and J shed 2 bases, with 8 bases lying between them. The CDR3 loop is CASSIQGSKNIQYF. The CDR3 DNA, read in part, is TGTGCCAGTAGTATCCAGGGATCCAAAAACATT. The full variable domain, in which reference TRBV19 and TRBJ2-4 provide the parts outside the CDR3, is DGGITQSPKYLFRKEGQNVTLSCEQNLNHDAMYWYRQDPGQGLRLIYYSQIVNDFQKGDIAEGYSVSREKKESFPLTVTSAQKNPTAFYLCASSIQGSKNIQYFGAGTRLSVL.

Points on this clone: The sequenced fragment ends 3 residues before the CDR3 boundary, so the rest is inferred from the germline J gene. V is TRBV7-2 and J is TRBJ1-6, with a tentative D call TRBD1 (6 bases). Germline CDR1 is SGHTA and CDR2 is FQGNSA. V lost 1 base and J lost 9, with 10 bases in between. CDR3 length equals 14 residues. CDR3 in amino acids: CASSLGTAFSPLHF. CDR3 DNA, as far as it was read: TGTGCCAGCAGCTTAGGGACAGCTTTTTCACCC.

The CDR3 DNA, read in part, is TGTGCCAGCAGCTTTTCAGTTCGAGGCACTGAA. Amino acid sequence: CASSFSVRGTE. The CDR3 in its entirety is CASSFSVRGTEAFF. The chain couples TRBV7-2 to TRBJ1-1; D unresolved. Read coverage stops 3 residues before the CDR3 terminus; the germline J gene supplies the remainder. The CDR3 covers 14 residues. Trimming took 3 bases from V and 4 from J, leaving 12 bases between them. Germline V CDR1 and CDR2: SGHTA, FQGNSA.

The DNA read from the CDR3 is TGTGCCAGCAGCTTACAGAACACTGAA. This encodes CASSLQNTE. The full CDR3 sequence reads CASSLQNTEAFF. The chain couples TRBV7-9 to TRBJ1-1; D gene ambiguous. Read data end 3 residues before the CDR3 end; the end is taken from the germline J gene. The CDR3 is 12 residues long. The V gene lost 2 bases and the J gene lost 1 base, with 2 bases spanning the gap. The germline V gene has CDR1 SEHNR and CDR2 FQNEAQ (reference sequence).

As to this clone: The read ends 3 residues early relative to the CDR3; the germline J gene fills the gap. The V and J genes are TRBV5-4 and TRBJ2-3; a weak D match, TRBD2 (6 bases). The CDR3 is 12 amino acids. V lost 4 bases to trimming and J lost 4 bases, with 7 bases between them. CDR1 is SGHNT and CDR2 is YYREEE in the germline V gene (reference sequence). The sequenced part of the CDR3 DNA is TGTGCCAGCAGCCGGAGGGCAGATACG. Its translation: CASSRRADT. The whole CDR3 sequence is CASSRRADTQYF.

This CDR3 reads CASSLLQGYNEQFF. Incomplete CDR3 DNA: TGTGCCAGCAGCTTACTACAGGGCTACAATGAG. This chain links TRBV7-9 with TRBJ2-1, with D perhaps matching TRBD1 (6 bases). The observed sequence ends 3 residues before the CDR3 terminus, with the missing tail filled in from the germline J gene. Trimming took off 2 bases at V and 3 bases at J, with 8 bases between the two ends. The CDR3 runs 14 residues. Germline V gene sequence: CDR1 SEHNR, CDR2 FQNEAQ (reference sequence).

In regard to this clone: With the read ending 3 residues before the CDR3 end, the germline J gene is used to fill in that end. This sequence joins TRBV9 and TRBJ2-1; weak D call: TRBD1 (5 bases). V was shortened by 0 bases and J by 0 bases, with 16 bases between the two germline ends. The CDR3 is made up of 18 amino acids. Germline assignment: CDR1 SGDLS and CDR2 YYNGEE. The CDR3 bases that were read are TGTGCCAGCAGCGTAGTGGGTCTAGGGGAAAGCTCCTACAATGAG. Translated, it gives CASSVVGLGESSYNE. From start to end, the CDR3 is CASSVVGLGESSYNEQFF.

About this clone: From the germline J gene comes the end of the CDR3, since the read stops 3 residues before it. The chain combines TRBV30 with TRBJ2-2, with TRBD1 matching 8 bases. V was pared by 1 base and J by 1 base, with 8 bases of the junction left unmatched. This CDR3 is built from 17 residues. Per germline, CDR1 GTSNPN and CDR2 SVGIG (reference sequence). The sequenced part of the CDR3 DNA is TGTGCCTGGAGTGGACTCCGGACAGGGTGGAACACCGGGGAG. Translated, it gives CAWSGLRTGWNTGE. The full CDR3 protein is CAWSGLRTGWNTGELFF.

Regarding this clone: Sequencing ends 3 residues short of the CDR3 end; the germline J gene provides the rest. The chain is built from TRBV20-1 and TRBJ1-4; 7 bases are shared with TRBD1. The length of the CDR3 is 17 residues. The J segment lost 0 bases and the V segment lost 2 bases, leaving 9 bases of the junction unmatched. Germline V gene lookup returns CDR1 DFQATT and CDR2 SNEGSKA (reference sequence). The DNA read from the CDR3 is TGCAGTGCTAGAAACAGGGACAGTTATGCAACTAATGAAAAA. Its protein product is CSARNRDSYATNEK. In full, the CDR3 reads CSARNRDSYATNEKLFF.

Comments on this clone: From the germline J gene comes the end of the CDR3, since the read stops 3 residues before it. The chain joins TRBV11-2 to TRBJ1-1; unclear D gene. Germline CDR1 SGHAT, CDR2 FQNNGV. This CDR3 is 11 amino acids long. The sequenced CDR3 bases are TGTGCCAGCAGCCAGACAACCAGC. Translated: CASSQTTS. The CDR3, in full, reads CASSQTTSAFF.

About this clone: The read gets to within 3 residues of the CDR3 end, and the germline J gene fills in the rest. The V and J genes are TRBV2 and TRBJ2-7; tentative D call: TRBD1 (6 bases). This CDR3 comprises 15 residues. Trimming shortened V by 3 bases and J by 2 bases, and 14 bases separated the two germline ends. Germline V CDR1 and CDR2: SNHLY, FYNNEI. CDR3 protein: CASSDWVQGTYEQYF. CDR3 bases read: TGTGCCAGCAGTGACTGGGTACAGGGTACCTACGAG.

With regard to this clone: The CDR3 end falls 3 residues outside the read, so it is completed with the germline J gene. The V gene is TRBV6-1, the J gene TRBJ2-1; D remains unclear. Trimming pared 6 bases from V and 2 bases from J, leaving 11 bases between. The germline V gene encodes CDR1 MNHNS and CDR2 SASEGT. The CDR3 extends over 14 amino acids. CDR3 DNA, as far as it was read: TGTGCCAGCAGCGAACTTACTACCTACAATGAG. Translating it yields CASSELTTYNE. In full, the CDR3 reads CASSELTTYNEQFF.

Notes on this clone: The CDR3 end is not reached by the read, which stops 3 residues before it; the germline J gene fills it in. The genes are TRBV20-1 and TRBJ1-1, with 8 bases fitting TRBD1. V shed 7 bases, J shed 4 bases, and the junction held 5 bases outside the gene matches. This CDR3 comprises 12 residues. Germline CDR1 reads DFQATT; CDR2 reads SNEGSKA (reference sequence). CDR3: CSGTQGGTEAFF. The CDR3 DNA, read in part, is TGCAGTGGGACACAGGGGGGCACTGAA.

In regard to this clone: The read terminates 3 residues ahead of where the CDR3 ends, so the germline J gene completes it. The chain carries TRBV10-3 and TRBJ2-5; TRBD1 agrees at 8 bases. This CDR3 contains 12 residues. Germline V gene lookup returns CDR1 ENHRY and CDR2 SYGVKD. The ends lost 10 bases at V and 2 bases at J; junction bases unmatched: 3. Partial CDR3 DNA: TGTGCCACCCGACAGGGGCAAGAGACC. It encodes CATRQGQET. The whole CDR3 protein reads CATRQGQETQYF.

As regards this clone: The DNA ends 3 residues before the CDR3 does, and the rest of the CDR3 is filled in from the germline J gene. The chain links TRBV5-1 to TRBJ2-4, with TRBD1 matching 9 bases. Germline assignment: CDR1 SGHRS and CDR2 YFSETQ. The CDR3 consists of 15 residues. Unmatched junction bases numbered 5, after V lost 0 bases and J lost 7 bases. CDR3 in amino acids: CASSLVGQGRNIQYF. CDR3 bases read: TGCGCCAGCAGCTTGGTAGGACAGGGGAGGAACATT.

Note on this clone: The read halts 3 residues ahead of the CDR3 end, with the missing end drawn from the germline J gene. The chain is built from TRBV2 and TRBJ2-5; 7 nucleotides align to TRBD1. This CDR3 has 14 residues. Per the germline V gene, CDR1 is SNHLY and CDR2 is FYNNEI. The junction had 8 bases not matched to a gene; V was cut back by 5 bases and J by 5 bases. Here the CDR3 reads CASSRRTRGETQYF. CDR3 DNA (partial): TGTGCCAGCAGTCGACGGACCAGGGGGGAGACC.